Included here is one T cell receptor beta chain sequence, with context. Its antigen is undetermined. Germline-derived CDR1 and CDR2 are KGHSH and LQKENI. CDR3 length: 13 residues. The V and J ends lost 3 bases and 10 bases respectively, with 10 bases between them. The data stem from a study of cytomegalovirus exposure and HLA in healthy donors. Use of 60 Vbeta and 13 Jbeta primers characterized the PCR. The protocol was immunoSEQ multiplex PCR, while the TCRdb copy is restricted to in-frame clones and leaves out a portion. The top ten clones hold 3.5% to 5% of a sample with more than 130,000 clones, about four fifths of them seen once. Study results and caveats: Previously analyzed data showed that most TCR beta V segments were productive at a frequency of about 87% or about 30%.

Material: PBMCs. The TCR comes from a man aged 40-50 years in good health and CMV-seropositive. The chain links TRBV18 to TRBJ1-6; D is perhaps TRBD1 (6 bases). CDR3 amino acids: CASSPGAWSPLHF. The CDR3 region has the DNA TGTGCCAGCTCACCGGGGGCCTGGTCACCCCTCCACTTT.